The 17 T cell receptor beta chains reported below all come from one sample, sequenced in a study of T cell repertoires in cytomegalovirus infection. TCRdb processed the reads anew with MiXCR; each CDR3 protein has one entry. This table has around 71,000 distinct CDR3 sequences, 20% to 25% appearing once. No antigen has been identified for these receptors. The specimen comprised CD8+ T cells from cultured PBMCs, sampled from culture after CMV antigen stimulation. The receptors here all came from a human donor in good health (CMV status not recorded). Some clones in this sample may be carry-over from other donors' samples.

The chain uses TRBV6-2 or TRBV6-3 and TRBJ2-1; 10 nucleotides align to TRBD2. CDR1 is MNHEY and CDR2 is SVGEGT in the germline V gene. With V trimmed by 5 bases and J by 4 bases, 5 bases remained unmatched. The CDR3 covers 15 residues. The CDR3 reads CASSTSGESYNEQFF. For the CDR3, the DNA is TGTGCCAGCAGTACTAGCGGGGAGTCATACAATGAGCAGTTCTTC.

The chain carries TRBV12-3 or TRBV12-4 and TRBJ1-2; weak D call: TRBD1 (6 bases). This CDR3 comprises 13 residues. V lost 3 bases to trimming and J lost 3 bases, with 8 bases between them. CDR3 DNA sequence: TGTGCCAGCAGTTTCCCAGGGGACTATGGCTACACCTTC. This codes for CASSFPGDYGYTF.

This clonotype was found a few times. This chain uses TRBV19 with TRBJ2-1, with 7 bases that match TRBD1. J lost 5 bases, V lost 1 base, and 5 bases had no gene match. The CDR3 has 15 amino acids. Germline V gene sequence: CDR1 LNHDA, CDR2 SQIVND (reference sequence). CDR3: CASSIVQGLHNEQFF. Written as DNA, the CDR3 is TGTGCCAGTAGTATAGTACAGGGGTTGCACAATGAGCAGTTCTTC.

This clonotype was counted between two and nine times. The junction departs from germline at one end; a sequencing error may be responsible. The V call is TRBV7-6, the J call TRBJ1-5; D unclear. The CDR3 contains 13 residues. Germline V gene sequence: CDR1 SGHVS, CDR2 FNYEAQ. CDR3 bases: TGTGCCAGCAGCCCCTATCCCAATCAGCCCCACCATTTT. Protein: CASSPYPNQPHHF.

The chain recombines TRBV6-5 with TRBJ2-3; D assignment may be TRBD1 or TRBD2 (5 bases each). The CDR3 has 16 amino acids. Germline V gene data show CDR1 as MNHEY and CDR2 as SVGAGI. V was clipped by 0 bases and J by 3 bases, with 13 bases between them. The CDR3 spells CASSYSIRERTDTQYF. In DNA, the CDR3 is TGTGCCAGCAGTTACTCCATCAGGGAGAGGACAGATACGCAGTATTTT.

This clonotype has only a few counts. V usage is TRBV24-1 and J usage is TRBJ2-3; no definite D call. CDR1 and CDR2 from the germline V gene are KGHDR and SFDVKD. Deletions cut 3 bases from V and 3 bases from J, with 12 bases between. The CDR3 consists of 15 residues. The CDR3 region is CATSDVFLGTDTQYF. The CDR3 nucleotides are TGTGCCACCAGTGATGTCTTTCTCGGGACAGATACGCAGTATTTT.

The CDR3 bases are TGCAGCGCTGGTCGGAGGGTAGGGAGCACTGAAGCTTTCTTT. Amino acids: CSAGRRVGSTEAFF. The chain carries TRBV29-1 and TRBJ1-1, with D unresolved. Trimming removed 7 bases at V and 4 bases at J, with 19 bases between. The CDR3 sequence is 14 residues long. Germline CDR1 and CDR2: SQVTM and ANQGSEA.

In its sample, this clonotype was seen many times. The V and J genes are TRBV28 and TRBJ2-2; unclear D gene. V lost 5 bases to trimming and J lost 9 bases, with 10 bases between them. Germline V gene data show CDR1 as MDHEN and CDR2 as SYDVKM. The CDR3 has 12 residues. The CDR3 loop is CASSKDPRELFF. CDR3 nucleotide sequence: TGTGCCAGCAGTAAGGACCCTCGGGAGCTGTTTTTT.

As concerns this clonotype: Mismatch with germline at one junction end may stem from a read error. V is TRBV4-3 and J is TRBJ1-4, with no clear D. This CDR3 has 16 amino acids. Germline CDR1 LGHNA, CDR2 YSLEER. The CDR3 DNA reads TGCGTCAGCAGCCAAGAGGTCAGCTCAACTAATGAAAAACTGTTTTTT. As protein: CVSSQEVSSTNEKLFF.

The V gene is TRBV2, the J gene TRBJ2-7; maybe TRBD1 (6 bases). The germline V and J ends were trimmed by 8 bases and 2 bases, with 10 bases remaining between them. This CDR3 region has 12 residues. Germline CDR1 reads SNHLY; CDR2 reads FYNNEI. The CDR3, as DNA: TGTGCCAGCCGACAGGATCCCTACGAGCAGTACTTC. It yields the protein CASRQDPYEQYF. Full variable domain (missing parts from reference TRBV2 and TRBJ2-7): EPEVTQTPSHQVTQMGQEVILRCVPISNHLYFYWYRQILGQKVEFLVSFYNNEISEKSEIFDDQFSVERPDGSNFTLKIRSTKLEDSAMYFCASRQDPYEQYFGPGTRLTVT.

The chain recombines TRBV9 with TRBJ2-7, with a weak D call TRBD1 (6 bases). This CDR3 is 12 amino acids long. V lost 4 bases, J lost 7 bases, and 12 bases lay in between. Germline V gives CDR1 SGDLS, CDR2 YYNGEE. The CDR3 sequence: CASSTGFGEQYF. The DNA for the CDR3 is TGTGCCAGCAGCACAGGGTTCGGGGAGCAGTACTTC.

V usage is TRBV4-3 and J usage is TRBJ2-1; 7 bases fit TRBD1. After removal of 3 bases from V and 0 bases from J, the junction contained 5 bases not matched to a gene. The CDR3 consists of 16 residues. Germline V gene lookup returns CDR1 LGHNA and CDR2 YSLEER. The DNA of the CDR3 is TGCGCCAGCAGCCACGAGGACAGGAGCTCCTACAATGAGCAGTTCTTC. Translation gives CASSHEDRSSYNEQFF.

This clonotype was detected only a few times. J is TRBJ2-7 and V is TRBV7-6; 8 nucleotides agree with TRBD1. J lost 2 bases, V lost 7 bases, and 10 bases had no gene match. The CDR3 sequence is 15 residues long. Germline values: CDR1 SGHVS, CDR2 FNYEAQ. CDR3 sequence: CASTHSQGAAYEQYF. The DNA of the CDR3 is TGTGCCAGCACTCACTCCCAGGGGGCGGCCTACGAGCAGTACTTC.

This clonotype was detected a few times. The chain uses TRBV7-2 and TRBJ2-1; 7 bases are a match to TRBD1. Germline trimming cut 1 base from V and 14 bases from J; bases unmatched to any gene: 8. The CDR3 runs 13 residues. Germline V CDR1 and CDR2: SGHTA, FQGNSA. The CDR3, as DNA: TGTGCCAGCAGCTTAGTGCCCAGGGGGAAAGAGTTCTTC. Translating gives CASSLVPRGKEFF.

This clonotype has only a few counts. The chain carries TRBV7-2 and TRBJ2-7; D might be TRBD2 (6 bases). This CDR3 region has 12 residues. CDR1 SGHTA and CDR2 FQGNSA come from the germline V gene. V gave up 3 bases and J gave up 6 bases, with 9 bases separating them. CDR3 protein: CASSFGGLEQYF. The CDR3, as DNA: TGTGCCAGCAGCTTTGGGGGACTCGAGCAGTACTTC.

The rearrangement links TRBV27 to TRBJ2-7; D gene unclear. The CDR3 length is 13 residues. Germline CDR1 and CDR2: MNHEY and SMNVEV (reference sequence). Trimming removed 4 bases from V and 3 bases from J, with 10 bases in between. The CDR3 spells CASSSTDLYEQYF. In nucleotides, the CDR3 is TGTGCCAGCAGTTCCACGGACCTCTACGAGCAGTACTTC.

This chain uses TRBV6-5 with TRBJ1-4; D unclear. The CDR3 runs to 19 residues. Germline CDR1 MNHEY, CDR2 SVGAGI. The ends were cut back, 6 bases at V and 4 bases at J, with 27 bases in the middle. In nucleotides, the CDR3 is TGTGCCAGCAGCGCTAACGGGGATCCGCGCCACCACTTTAATGAAAAACTGTTTTTT. Amino acids: CASSANGDPRHHFNEKLFF.